The 24 T cell receptor beta chains in this list originate from one sample, sequenced in a study of blood T cell repertoires in COVID-19. Sequencing used immunoSEQ multiplex PCR; TCRdb keeps in-frame clones, though not all of them. The sample includes about 230,000 clones, 81% seen only once; the top ten take 7.9%. Sequencing input: peripheral blood. The receptors come from a woman of 80 years or more with acute or convalescent COVID-19.

This chain uses TRBV6-6 with TRBJ1-6; the match to TRBD1 covers 10 bases. Germline CDR1 and CDR2: MNHNY and SVGAGI (reference sequence). J was trimmed by 5 bases and V by 6 bases; bases with no gene match: 4. The CDR3 extends over 15 amino acids. This CDR3 is CASRPGTGDNSPLHF. The CDR3 DNA reads as TGTGCCAGCAGGCCCGGGACAGGGGATAATTCACCCCTCCACTTT.

The J gene is TRBJ2-5, the V gene TRBV6-6; D remains ambiguous. Germline-derived CDR1 and CDR2 are MNHNY and SVGAGI (reference sequence). CDR3 size: 12 residues. V was pared by 7 bases and J by 5 bases, with 11 bases between. The CDR3 sequence is CASIQTGETQYF. DNA for the CDR3: TGTGCCAGCATCCAAACCGGGGAGACCCAGTACTTC.

The chain recombines TRBV7-3 with TRBJ2-3; D call uncertain. The germline V and J ends were trimmed by 0 bases and 6 bases, with 10 bases remaining between them. Germline values: CDR1 SGHTA, CDR2 FQGTGA. The CDR3 loop spans 14 amino acids. CDR3 coding DNA: TGTGCCAGCAGCTTAACCCTTTCCACTGATACGCAGTATTTT. Translating it yields CASSLTLSTDTQYF. The full variable domain, with the rest looked up from reference TRBV7-3 and TRBJ2-3, is GAGVSQTPSNKVTEKGKYVELRCDPISGHTALYWYRQSLGQGPEFLIYFQGTGAADDSGLPNDRFFAVRPEGSVSTLKIQRTERGDSAVYLCASSLTLSTDTQYFGPGTRLTVL.

V gene TRBV19 combines with J gene TRBJ1-6; TRBD1 matches at 8 bases. With 3 bases clipped from V and 8 bases from J, the junction kept 6 bases outside the gene matches. In germline, CDR1 is LNHDA, CDR2 SQIVND (reference sequence). This CDR3 is 15 amino acids long. The CDR3 nucleotides are TGTGCCAGTAGTATCCCGGGACAGGTTGATTCACCCCTCCACTTT. Its protein product is CASSIPGQVDSPLHF.

There are a few counts of this clone. V usage is TRBV30 and J usage is TRBJ1-2; D is unresolved. In germline, CDR1 is GTSNPN, CDR2 SVGIG (reference sequence). The CDR3 loop spans 14 amino acids. The CDR3 bases are TGTTCCTCCTCTGTCAGGAGGACGCACTATGGCTACACCTTC. Its protein is CSSSVRRTHYGYTF.

The rearrangement joins TRBV21-1 to TRBJ1-5; whether TRBD1, the table's D call, matches the DNA was not checked. TRBV21-1 is described as a pseudogene. This CDR3 region has 16 residues. CDR3 DNA sequence: TGTGCCAGCAGCAAAGGAAGGCAGGGGCTCAATCAGCCCCAGCATTTT. It is translated as CASSKGRQGLNQPQHF.

This clone was detected only once. The CDR3 spells CASSPGGYQEETQYF. The CDR3 DNA reads TGCGCCAGCAGCCCGGGAGGGTATCAGGAAGAGACCCAGTACTTC. This chain uses TRBV5-1 with TRBJ2-5; 8 bases map to TRBD2. Germline CDR1 reads SGHRS; CDR2 reads YFSETQ. Losses at the gene ends were 4 bases for V and 3 bases for J; bases not matched to a gene: 8. The CDR3 consists of 15 residues.

The chain combines TRBV3-1 (or the pseudogene TRBV3-2) with TRBJ1-5; D remains unclear. The V end lost 0 bases, the J end lost 7 bases, and 10 bases lay between the germline ends. Germline CDR1 LGHDT, CDR2 YNNKEL (reference sequence). The CDR3 totals 14 residues. The CDR3 bases are TGTGCCAGCAGCCAAGACACAACGCGGCAGCCCCAGCATTTT. The encoded protein is CASSQDTTRQPQHF.

The chain is built from TRBV4-1 and TRBJ2-1, with 7 bases identical to TRBD1. Unmatched junction bases numbered 7, after V lost 5 bases and J lost 6 bases. The germline V gene has CDR1 MGHRA and CDR2 YSYEKL. The CDR3 sequence is 14 residues long. CDR3 DNA: TGCGCCAGCAGCTATTCGGACAGGAGCAATGAGCAGTTCTTC. The encoded protein is CASSYSDRSNEQFF.

J is TRBJ1-1 and V is TRBV18; weak D call: TRBD1 (5 bases). The V gene's germline CDR1 is KGHSH and CDR2 LQKENI. With 3 bases removed from V and 0 bases from J, the gap between germline ends came to 11 bases. This CDR3 has 15 amino acids. In DNA form, the CDR3 reads TGTGCCAGCTCACCCCAGGCAGGGATGAACACTGAAGCTTTCTTT. Translating it yields CASSPQAGMNTEAFF. Complete variable domain (other parts from reference TRBV18 and TRBJ1-1): NAGVMQNPRHLVRRRGQEARLRCSPMKGHSHVYWYRQLPEEGLKFMVYLQKENIIDESGMPKERFSAEFPKEGPSILRIQQVVRGDSAAYFCASSPQAGMNTEAFFGQGTRLTVV.

V gene TRBV5-1 combines with J gene TRBJ1-5; tentative D call: TRBD1 (5 bases). From germline, CDR1 is SGHRS and CDR2 YFSETQ. Trimming cost V 0 bases and J 1 base, with 5 bases left between them. CDR3 size: 14 residues. CDR3 amino acids: CASSLAGSNQPQHF. In DNA, the CDR3 is TGCGCCAGCAGCTTGGCAGGGAGCAATCAGCCCCAGCATTTT.

The chain recombines TRBV6-1 with TRBJ2-7, with TRBD2 matching over 8 bases. Germline assignment: CDR1 MNHNS and CDR2 SASEGT. The CDR3 sequence is 18 residues long. V lost 1 base, J lost 1 base, and 12 bases stayed unmatched. DNA of the CDR3: TGTGCCAGCAGTGAAGTCCGAGCGAGGACTAGCCTGTCCTACGAGCAGTACTTC. Translation: CASSEVRARTSLSYEQYF.

As concerns this clone: Other DNA sequences in the same sample also yield this CDR3. This chain uses TRBV5-1 with TRBJ2-7; D possibly corresponds to TRBD1 (5 bases). The CDR3 spans 13 residues. Between the trimmed V and J ends, which lost 0 bases and 5 bases, there was a span of 9 bases. Per germline, CDR1 SGHRS and CDR2 YFSETQ. CDR3 sequence (DNA): TGCGCCAGCAGCTTGGGTCAGGGCAACGAGCAGTACTTC. Translation gives CASSLGQGNEQYF.

This chain links TRBV2 with TRBJ1-1; TRBD1 matches 7 bases. Germline V gene data show CDR1 as SNHLY and CDR2 as FYNNEI. CDR3 size: 13 residues. With 4 bases clipped from V and 6 bases from J, the junction kept 5 bases outside the gene matches. The CDR3, as DNA: TGTGCCAGCAGTGTGACAGGGAGGTCTGAAGCTTTCTTT. Translation: CASSVTGRSEAFF.

V usage is TRBV5-1 and J usage is TRBJ2-3, with 11 bases aligning to TRBD1. The germline gives CDR1 SGHRS, CDR2 YFSETQ. V shed 4 bases and J 3 bases; nucleotides not matched to a gene: 7. The CDR3 loop spans 16 amino acids. The CDR3 DNA sequence: TGCGCCAGCAGCCTTTCTGGGACAGGGGGTACAGATACGCAGTATTTT. As protein: CASSLSGTGGTDTQYF.

The rearrangement uses TRBV11-3 and TRBJ2-3; D is unclear. This CDR3 is 14 amino acids long. The germline gives CDR1 SGHNT, CDR2 YENEEA. V was cut by 0 bases and J by 3 bases, with 7 bases left in between. The CDR3 protein is CASSLDFSTDTQYF. CDR3 bases: TGTGCCAGCAGCTTAGATTTTAGTACAGATACGCAGTATTTT.

V is TRBV30 and J is TRBJ1-4; TRBD1 aligns across 11 bases. Germline trimming cut 2 bases from V and 5 bases from J; bases unmatched to any gene: 4. Per the germline V gene, CDR1 is GTSNPN and CDR2 is SVGIG (reference sequence). This CDR3 has 15 amino acids. The CDR3 spells CAWSLGTGGNEKLFF. CDR3 coding DNA: TGTGCCTGGAGTCTAGGGACAGGGGGAAATGAAAAACTGTTTTTT.

The chain employs TRBV5-4 and TRBJ1-2, with 8 bases fitting TRBD1. V was clipped by 0 bases and J by 3 bases; unmatched bases: 1. Looked up from germline, CDR1 is SGHNT and CDR2 is YYREEE (reference sequence). This CDR3 has 14 residues. The CDR3, as DNA: TGTGCCAGCAGCTTGGGGGGACAGGACTATGGCTACACCTTC. It specifies CASSLGGQDYGYTF.

The chain carries TRBV25-1 and TRBJ1-1, with a tentative D call TRBD1 (5 bases). The V end was cut by 3 bases, the J end by 0 bases, with 17 bases between. The CDR3 runs 17 residues. CDR1 and CDR2 from the germline V gene are MGHDK and SYGVNS. The CDR3 region is CASSDRFGGAMNTEAFF. CDR3 coding DNA: TGTGCCAGCAGTGACCGGTTTGGTGGGGCCATGAACACTGAAGCTTTCTTT.

The gene calls are TRBV5-6 and TRBJ2-3, with D perhaps matching TRBD2 (5 bases). V dropped 0 bases and J dropped 2 bases, with 10 bases sitting between them. Germline CDR1 and CDR2: SGHDT and YYEEEE. This CDR3 spans 15 amino acids. In nucleotides, the CDR3 is TGTGCCAGCAGCTTGGCCGGACTCATCACAGATACGCAGTATTTT. This sequence encodes CASSLAGLITDTQYF. Based on the CDR3 plus reference TRBV5-6 and TRBJ2-3, the full variable domain is DAGVTQSPTHLIKTRGQQVTLRCSPKSGHDTVSWYQQALGQGPQFIFQYYEEEERQRGNFPDRFSGHQFPNYSSELNVNALLLGDSALYLCASSLAGLITDTQYFGPGTRLTVL.

The chain uses TRBV7-2 and TRBJ1-1; D possibly corresponds to TRBD1 (5 bases). V was trimmed by 2 bases and J by 1 base, leaving 11 bases between them. Germline V lookup: CDR1 SGHTA, CDR2 FQGNSA. The CDR3 is 15 residues long. CDR3 region: CASSLSATENTEAFF. The CDR3 bases are TGTGCCAGCAGCTTATCGGCGACAGAGAACACTGAAGCTTTCTTT.

This chain links TRBV5-1 with TRBJ2-2; 12 bases agree with TRBD2. Germline loops: CDR1 SGHRS, CDR2 YFSETQ. This CDR3 comprises 20 residues. J gave up 6 bases and V 1 base, and 16 bases lay outside the gene matches. The CDR3 sequence: CASSLSNNSKLAGGPGELFF. The CDR3 DNA reads as TGCGCCAGCAGCTTGTCTAATAATTCAAAACTAGCGGGAGGCCCCGGGGAGCTGTTTTTT.

The genes are TRBV30 and TRBJ2-7; a weak D match, TRBD1 (5 bases). CDR1 GTSNPN and CDR2 SVGIG come from the germline V gene (reference sequence). With 3 bases removed from V and 7 bases from J, the gap between germline ends came to 19 bases. The CDR3 runs to 14 residues. Here the CDR3 reads CAWRSVNRPLEQYF. The CDR3 bases are TGTGCCTGGAGATCCGTTAACAGGCCTTTGGAGCAGTACTTC.

The chain combines TRBV19 with TRBJ2-5; 14 nucleotides agree with TRBD2. CDR1 is LNHDA and CDR2 is SQIVND in the germline V gene (reference sequence). The CDR3 length is 16 residues. Germline trimming cut 5 bases from V and 5 bases from J; bases unmatched to any gene: 7. The CDR3 here is CASSLGLAGGLETQYF. CDR3 bases: TGTGCCAGTAGTCTAGGACTAGCGGGGGGTCTGGAGACCCAGTACTTC.